This entry lists 2 T cell receptor beta chains sequenced from one sample in a study of T-cell reconstitution after alpha-beta-depleted transplantation in children (dated by TCRdb to about 2016). Library method: PCR. The instrument was an Illumina HiSeq 2500. TCR library preparation used molecular barcoding, with unique molecular identifiers applied to normalize quantification of the TCRbeta repertoire. TCRdb reanalyzed the raw reads on its own, using fastp at Q25 for trimming and MiXCR for clone calling, and kept in-frame beta chains. CDR3 protein duplicates are merged, each entry listing the most common genes and DNA. This sample is represented by around 600,000 distinct CDR3 sequences; 16% of them were singletons. The top ten clonotypes cover approximately 1% of the sample. The source was PBMCs from the stem cell graft donor, collected from the stem cell graft. Receptors were obtained from a human donor who donated a stem cell graft to a child with acute myeloid leukemia.

This clonotype was counted ten times or more. The CDR3: CASSLGSIAYEQYF. In nucleotides, the CDR3 is TGTGCCAGCAGTTTGGGATCAATAGCCTACGAGCAGTACTTC. This rearrangement joins TRBV27 to TRBJ2-7; D unclear. Germline CDR1 is MNHEY and CDR2 is SMNVEV (reference sequence). This CDR3 is built from 14 residues. V was trimmed by 3 bases and J by 2 bases, leaving 11 bases between them.

The gene calls are TRBV19 and TRBJ2-7, with 8 positions matching TRBD1. This CDR3 is 15 amino acids long. Germline CDR1 and CDR2: LNHDA and SQIVND (reference sequence). Trimming cost V 7 bases and J 1 base; bases outside gene matches: 9. DNA for the CDR3: TGTGCCAGTACCGACTATGGGACAGGTTCCTACGAGCAGTACTTC. Its translation is CASTDYGTGSYEQYF.